This T cell receptor (beta chain) was profiled in a study of T cell changes during pregnancy in multiple sclerosis. The repertoire was sequenced with immunoSEQ multiplex PCR; TCRdb's copy has only in-frame clones and lacks some. The table includes 36,000 or so clones, about nine tenths detected once. The sequencing here drew on CD8+ T cells from peripheral blood mononuclear cells, taken in the third trimester of pregnancy. This receptor was identified in a female donor with multiple sclerosis, enrolled in a pregnancy study.

CDR3 sequence (DNA): TGTGCCAGCAGCTTAGCTCTCGGGGGGGGCACTACAGATACGCAGTATTTT. Translating gives CASSLALGGGTTDTQYF. The chain employs TRBV7-8 and TRBJ2-3, with 8 bases identical to TRBD2. The ends lost 0 bases at V and 3 bases at J; junction bases unmatched: 8. The CDR3 spans 17 residues. Germline lookup yields CDR1 SGHVS and CDR2 FQNEAQ.